The 4 T cell receptor beta chains below were found in one sample sequenced in a study of post-analysis software for immune sequencing data. Whole-study findings and limits: Controls showed lower frequencies than patients for a handful of TRBV segments, and TRBV5-6, TRBV5-1 and TRBV20-1 were among these.

Unique molecular identifiers were built into the TCR beta cDNA libraries. Via MiXCR, TCRdb re-called the PCR reads, giving one row per CDR3 protein. In the table there are 600,000 to 750,000 distinct CDR3 sequences, approximately 59% of which are singletons. Their antigen targets remain unknown. Specimen: blood. All receptors derive from a girl aged 2 to 10 with multiple sclerosis.

This clonotype was seen only a few times. The chain combines TRBV20-1 with TRBJ2-1, with TRBD2 matching 13 bases. This CDR3 comprises 17 residues. V was clipped by 6 bases and J by 4 bases; unmatched bases: 12. Germline loops: CDR1 DFQATT, CDR2 SNEGSKA (reference sequence). CDR3 loop: CSARRGLAGVRYNEQFF. The CDR3 coding sequence is TGCAGTGCCCGACGCGGACTAGCGGGAGTCCGTTACAATGAGCAGTTCTTC.

This clonotype was seen a single time. The CDR3 nucleotides read TGTGCCAGCAGCTTAGGATACGACAATTGGGCCACAGATACGCAGTATTTT. This sequence encodes CASSLGYDNWATDTQYF. The chain uses TRBV11-2 and TRBJ2-3; D ambiguous. There are 17 residues in the CDR3. V was cut by 1 base and J by 2 bases, with 16 bases left in between. The V gene's germline CDR1 is SGHAT and CDR2 FQNNGV.

The genes are TRBV5-1 and TRBJ1-5; D uncertain. V was clipped by 1 base and J by 5 bases, with 7 bases between them. Germline V lookup: CDR1 SGHRS, CDR2 YFSETQ. This CDR3 has 13 residues. The DNA for the CDR3 is TGCGCCAGCAGCTTGAGTAGGGATCAGCCCCAGCATTTT. It codes for CASSLSRDQPQHF.

Only a few counts were recorded for this clonotype. This sequence joins TRBV5-1 and TRBJ2-7; possibly TRBD2 for D (6 bases). The germline V gene encodes CDR1 SGHRS and CDR2 YFSETQ. V shed 7 bases and J shed 3 bases, with 20 bases lying between them. The CDR3 consists of 15 residues. CDR3 sequence (DNA): TGCGCCAGCGGGCTTTCTGGTTCCGGGGGCTACGAGCAGTACTTC. It encodes CASGLSGSGGYEQYF. The complete variable domain, with remaining parts taken from reference TRBV5-1 and TRBJ2-7, reads KAGVTQTPRYLIKTRGQQVTLSCSPISGHRSVSWYQQTPGQGLQFLFEYFSETQRNKGNFPGRFSGRQFSNSRSEMNVSTLELGDSALYLCASGLSGSGGYEQYFGPGTRLTVT.